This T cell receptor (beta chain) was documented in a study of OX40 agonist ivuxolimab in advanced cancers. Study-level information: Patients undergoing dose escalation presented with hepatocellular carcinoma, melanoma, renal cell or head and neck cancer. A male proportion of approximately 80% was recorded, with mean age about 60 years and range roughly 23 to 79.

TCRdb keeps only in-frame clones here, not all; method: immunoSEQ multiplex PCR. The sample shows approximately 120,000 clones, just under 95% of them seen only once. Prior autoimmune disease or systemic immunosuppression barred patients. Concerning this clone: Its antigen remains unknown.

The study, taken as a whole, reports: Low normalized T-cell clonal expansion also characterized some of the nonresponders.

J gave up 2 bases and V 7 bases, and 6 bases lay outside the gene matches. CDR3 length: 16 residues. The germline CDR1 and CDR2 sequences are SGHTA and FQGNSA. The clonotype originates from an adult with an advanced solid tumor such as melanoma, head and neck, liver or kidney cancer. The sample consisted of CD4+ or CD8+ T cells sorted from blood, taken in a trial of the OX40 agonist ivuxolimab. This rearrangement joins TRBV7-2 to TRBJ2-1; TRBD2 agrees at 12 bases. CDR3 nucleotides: TGTGCCAGCACTTTGGGACTAGCGGGTGCCTACAATGAGCAGTTCTTC. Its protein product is CASTLGLAGAYNEQFF.